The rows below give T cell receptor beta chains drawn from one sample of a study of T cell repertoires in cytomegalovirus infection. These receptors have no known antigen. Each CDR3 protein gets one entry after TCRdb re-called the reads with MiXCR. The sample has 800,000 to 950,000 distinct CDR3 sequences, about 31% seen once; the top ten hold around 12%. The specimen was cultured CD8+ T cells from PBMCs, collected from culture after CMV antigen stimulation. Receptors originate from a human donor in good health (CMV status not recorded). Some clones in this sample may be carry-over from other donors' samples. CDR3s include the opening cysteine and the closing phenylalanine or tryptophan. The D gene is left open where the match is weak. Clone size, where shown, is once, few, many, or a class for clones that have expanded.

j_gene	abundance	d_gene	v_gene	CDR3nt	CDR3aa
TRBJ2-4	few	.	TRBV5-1	TGCGCCAGCAGCTTGGTTCCACCCGGGAGAACGAACATTCAGTACTTC	CASSLVPPGRTNIQYF
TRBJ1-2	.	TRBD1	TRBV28	TGTGCCAGCAGCAACCGACAGGGCCCCTATGGCTACACCTTC	CASSNRQGPYGYTF
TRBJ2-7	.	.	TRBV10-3	TGCGGGACGGGCAGGAGCTCCTACGAGCAGTACTTC	CGTGRSSYEQYF
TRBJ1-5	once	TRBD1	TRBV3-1	TGTGCCAGCAGCCAAGATTTTACCGGGACAGGGAATCAGCCCCAGCATTTT	CASSQDFTGTGNQPQHF
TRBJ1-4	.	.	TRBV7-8	TGTGCCAACAGTTTCAGCCCCTCCAGCGCAACTAATGAAAAACTGTTTTTT	CANSFSPSSATNEKLFF
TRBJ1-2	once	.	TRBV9	TGTGCCAGCAGCCCCCAGGGCGGGGCCCGCTATGGCTACACCTTC	CASSPQGGARYGYTF
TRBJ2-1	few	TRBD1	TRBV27	TGTGCCAGCAGTTTAAGACAGGGGGCGCGATACAATGAGCAGTTCTTC	CASSLRQGARYNEQFF
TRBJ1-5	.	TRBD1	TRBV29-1	TGCAGCGTTCTTGGACAGGGTGGAGGGGGCAATCAGCCCCAGCATTTT	CSVLGQGGGGNQPQHF
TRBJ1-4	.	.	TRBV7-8	TGTGCCAGCACCTCAAGAGGGGAAAAACTGTTTTTT	CASTSRGEKLFF
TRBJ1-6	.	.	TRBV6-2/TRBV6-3	TGTGCCAGCAGTTCCTCTGAGGTCGTTGATAATTCACCCCTCCACTTT	CASSSSEVVDNSPLHF
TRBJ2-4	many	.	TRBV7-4	TGTGCCAGCAGCTTAGCAGAGTTAGCCAAAAACATTCAGTACTTC	CASSLAELAKNIQYF
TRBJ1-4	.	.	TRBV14	TGTGCCAGCAGCCACGACAGTGTTAATCTGTTTTTT	CASSHDSVNLFF
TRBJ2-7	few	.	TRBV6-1	TGTGCCAGCAGTGAACCCAGGAGAGCCTACGAGCAGTACTTC	CASSEPRRAYEQYF
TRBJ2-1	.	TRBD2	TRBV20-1	TGCAGTGCTAGGACTAGCGGGCCGAATGAGCAGTTCTTC	CSARTSGPNEQFF
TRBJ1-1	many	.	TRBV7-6	TGTGCCAGCAGCTTAACCGGGACGGCGGGCACTGAAGCTTTCTTT	CASSLTGTAGTEAFF
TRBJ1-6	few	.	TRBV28	TGTGCCAGCAGTTTCCCCGGCGCTTCACCCCTCCACTTT	CASSFPGASPLHF
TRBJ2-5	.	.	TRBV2	TGTGCCAGCAGTTTTAAAGGGACTGTCCAAGAGACCCAGTACTTC	CASSFKGTVQETQYF
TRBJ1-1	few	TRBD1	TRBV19	TGTGCCAGTAGTATAGGACAGGGGGCCCCTGAAGCTTTCTTT	CASSIGQGAPEAFF
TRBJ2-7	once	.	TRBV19	TGTGCCAGTAGTACAGGTGTCAGGGGTTACGAGCAGTACTTC	CASSTGVRGYEQYF
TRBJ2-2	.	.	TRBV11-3	TGTGCCAGCAGCACACCGGGACACCTGAACACCGGGGAGCTGTTTTTT	CASSTPGHLNTGELFF
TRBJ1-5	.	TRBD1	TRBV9	TGTGCCAGCAGCGTGACAGGGGATCAGCCCCAGCATTTT	CASSVTGDQPQHF
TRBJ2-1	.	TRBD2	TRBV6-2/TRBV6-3	TGTGCCAGCAGTTACCCCTGGACTAGCGGATCCTACAATGAGCAGTTCTTC	CASSYPWTSGSYNEQFF
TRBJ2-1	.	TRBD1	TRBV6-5	TGTGCCAGCAGTCCCATTTGGACAGGGGAGAACAATGAGCAGTTCTTC	CASSPIWTGENNEQFF